The 18 T cell receptor beta chains below come from one sample, sequenced in a study of T-cell reconstitution after alpha-beta-depleted transplantation in children. For TCRbeta, the library was prepared with unique molecular identifiers. TCRdb passed the PCR reads through MiXCR, listing each CDR3 protein once. The sample has approximately 1,000,000 distinct CDR3 sequences; about 31% are singletons. This material consisted of PBMCs, mostly from graft donor cells, taken 360 days after TCRalphabeta/CD19-depleted stem cell transplant. The source of these receptors is a boy under two years old who had a stem cell transplant for SCID, so the T cells may come from the graft donor.

The V call is TRBV12-3 or TRBV12-4, the J call TRBJ2-4; D remains unclear. Trimming removed 6 bases at V and 8 bases at J, with 14 bases between. This CDR3 spans 13 amino acids. CDR3 region: CASSPADRDIQYF. The DNA for the CDR3 is TGTGCCAGCAGCCCTGCCGATAGAGACATTCAGTACTTC.

This clonotype has a handful of counts. The chain employs TRBV29-1 and TRBJ2-3; TRBD1 or TRBD2 may be the D gene (5 bases each). CDR3 length: 14 amino acids. From germline, CDR1 is SQVTM and CDR2 ANQGSEA. The germline V and J ends were trimmed by 4 bases and 2 bases, with 13 bases remaining between them. CDR3 in amino acids: CSVGRAGTTDTQYF. CDR3 bases: TGCAGCGTTGGTAGGGCAGGGACCACAGATACGCAGTATTTT.

The chain has TRBV3-1 and TRBJ2-5, with 7 bases lining up with TRBD2. The CDR3 is 17 residues long. Trimming removed 0 bases from V and 2 bases from J; junction bases left unmatched: 9. CDR1 and CDR2 from the germline V gene are LGHDT and YNNKEL (reference sequence). CDR3 nucleotides: TGTGCCAGCAGCCAAGATTACCCTGGGGGGGGACAAGAGACCCAGTACTTC. This codes for CASSQDYPGGGQETQYF.

The chain employs TRBV20-1 and TRBJ2-7; D gene ambiguous. This CDR3 region has 11 residues. The V gene lost 2 bases and the J gene lost 4 bases, with 6 bases spanning the gap. The germline V gene has CDR1 DFQATT and CDR2 SNEGSKA (reference sequence). In DNA, the CDR3 is TGCAGTGCTAGACAGAAATACGAGCAGTACTTC. Translated, it gives CSARQKYEQYF.

This clonotype is a singleton in its sample. The chain has TRBV4-1 and TRBJ2-7; D gene uncertain. Trimming pared 4 bases from V and 3 bases from J, leaving 16 bases between. The CDR3 is 15 amino acids. Germline-derived CDR1 and CDR2 are MGHRA and YSYEKL. The CDR3: CASSRGRPPIYEQYF. The CDR3 nucleotides read TGCGCCAGCAGCCGAGGACGGCCCCCAATCTACGAGCAGTACTTC.

The chain has TRBV20-1 and TRBJ2-1; D is perhaps TRBD2 (5 bases). The CDR3 is 13 amino acids. Looked up from germline, CDR1 is DFQATT and CDR2 is SNEGSKA (reference sequence). Trimming took off 7 bases at V and 0 bases at J, with 10 bases between the two ends. CDR3 in DNA: TGCAGTGTTCAGGCGGGCTCCTACAATGAGCAGTTCTTC. This gives the protein CSVQAGSYNEQFF.

This rearrangement joins TRBV18 to TRBJ2-7, with TRBD2 as a possible D gene (5 bases). The V gene's germline CDR1 is KGHSH and CDR2 LQKENI. This CDR3 spans 14 amino acids. Trimming cost V 2 bases and J 0 bases, with 8 bases left between them. CDR3 sequence: CASSPTGISYEQYF. Here the CDR3 DNA reads TGTGCCAGCTCACCAACGGGGATCTCCTACGAGCAGTACTTC. Supplemented by reference TRBV18 and TRBJ2-7, the full variable domain reads NAGVMQNPRHLVRRRGQEARLRCSPMKGHSHVYWYRQLPEEGLKFMVYLQKENIIDESGMPKERFSAEFPKEGPSILRIQQVVRGDSAAYFCASSPTGISYEQYFGPGTRLTVT.

This clonotype was picked up a small number of times. The conserved phenylalanine or tryptophan is not found at the CDR3 terminus, so this likely reflects a read error. It is unclear where the CDR3 begins or ends on the DNA, so no DNA is shown, and the CDR3 is as TCRdb lists it. The chain has TRBV15 and TRBJ2-1; TRBD1 is taken as the D call from the table, unchecked against the DNA. The CDR3 is made up of 15 amino acids, end residues included. Germline CDR1 LNHNV, CDR2 YYDKDF (reference sequence). CDR3 region: CATSRDVVYTGTELI.

The chain carries TRBV7-9 and TRBJ2-3, with 7 bases aligning to TRBD2. Losses at the gene ends were 3 bases for V and 5 bases for J; bases not matched to a gene: 14. The CDR3 has 17 residues. CDR1 SEHNR and CDR2 FQNEAQ come from the germline V gene (reference sequence). The CDR3 nucleotides are TGTGCCAGCAGCTTGGGAGGGGTAGGTCCTCCTCAAGATACGCAGTATTTT. Amino acids: CASSLGGVGPPQDTQYF.

This clonotype turned up a few times. CDR3 in DNA: TGTGCCACCAGCAGAGATGAGAGCTGGAATCAGCCCCAGCATTTT. This codes for CATSRDESWNQPQHF. The rearrangement links TRBV15 to TRBJ1-5; D remains ambiguous. Trimming shortened V by 0 bases and J by 4 bases, and 10 bases separated the two germline ends. Germline V gives CDR1 LNHNV, CDR2 YYDKDF (reference sequence). The CDR3 contains 15 residues.

This clonotype appeared a few times. This rearrangement joins TRBV4-3 to TRBJ2-7, with 9 bases aligning to TRBD2. V lost 0 bases and J lost 4; bases outside the gene matches: 16. From germline, CDR1 is LGHNA and CDR2 YSLEER. The CDR3 contains 19 residues. Written as DNA, the CDR3 is TGCGCCAGCAGCCAAGATTGGGGATTCCGGGGACTAGCCAGTTACGAGCAGTACTTC. Its translation is CASSQDWGFRGLASYEQYF.

The V and J genes are TRBV20-1 and TRBJ2-1, with D possibly being TRBD1 (6 bases). Trimming took off 6 bases at V and 0 bases at J, with 9 bases between the two ends. The CDR3 consists of 13 residues. From germline, CDR1 is DFQATT and CDR2 SNEGSKA (reference sequence). The CDR3 coding sequence is TGCAGTGCGCAGGGGTTCTCCTACAATGAGCAGTTCTTC. It translates to CSAQGFSYNEQFF.

This clonotype was found a few times. The chain employs TRBV12-3 or TRBV12-4 and TRBJ1-4; maybe TRBD1 (6 bases). V was shortened by 7 bases and J by 2 bases, with 11 bases between the two germline ends. The CDR3 length is 14 residues. The chain's CDR3 is CASTTDRTNEKLFF. Written as DNA, the CDR3 is TGTGCCAGCACCACCGACAGGACTAATGAAAAACTGTTTTTT.

The chain has TRBV12-3 or TRBV12-4 and TRBJ2-7; D might be TRBD2 (5 bases). V lost 3 bases, J lost 7 bases, and 16 bases lay in between. There are 14 residues in the CDR3. CDR3 in DNA: TGTGCCAGCAGTTTCCGGACTGGGGATCGAGAGCAGTACTTC. This sequence encodes CASSFRTGDREQYF.

This clonotype has a handful of counts. This chain uses TRBV12-3 or TRBV12-4 with TRBJ2-1; no clear D. With 8 bases removed from V and 0 bases from J, the gap between germline ends came to 8 bases. This CDR3 has 13 residues. The CDR3: CASGPSSYNEQFF. CDR3 sequence (DNA): TGTGCCAGCGGACCTAGCTCCTACAATGAGCAGTTCTTC.

This clonotype was seen a single time. V and J are TRBV7-2 and TRBJ2-1, with 8 bases lining up with TRBD2. The CDR3 spans 15 residues. The V gene's germline CDR1 is SGHTA and CDR2 FQGNSA. The V segment lost 2 bases and the J segment 9 bases; nucleotides outside the gene matches: 9. The CDR3 nucleotides are TGTGCCAGCAGCTTATTGCCGGGGGGGGTGGTTGAGCAGTTCTTC. Translation gives CASSLLPGGVVEQFF.

This chain links TRBV6-5 with TRBJ1-5; D not resolved. In germline, CDR1 is MNHEY, CDR2 SVGAGI. V lost 6 bases and J 0 bases, leaving 12 bases between the germline ends. This CDR3 is built from 15 residues. CDR3 protein: CASSYRTASNQPQHF. The CDR3 DNA follows: TGTGCCAGCAGCTACCGGACGGCTAGCAATCAGCCCCAGCATTTT.

This clonotype turned up a few times. The rearrangement uses TRBV4-1 and TRBJ2-7; tentative D call: TRBD1 (5 bases). Trimming took off 1 base at V and 4 bases at J, with 11 bases between the two ends. The CDR3 has 14 amino acids. The V gene's germline CDR1 is MGHRA and CDR2 YSYEKL. DNA for the CDR3: TGCGCCAGCAGCCAAGGGACACCGGAGTACGAGCAGTACTTC. Amino acids: CASSQGTPEYEQYF.